The 11 T cell receptor beta chains presented below share a single source sample, sequenced in a study of response to subunit inactivated influenza vaccine. TCRdb re-called the RT-PCR reads with MiXCR, one entry per CDR3 protein. The sample carries a few hundred thousand distinct CDR3 sequences, approximately 9.9% recorded once. Material: PBMCs from blood, obtained about 40 days after vaccination. The receptors here all came from a man in his fifties who received an inactivated influenza vaccine.

Ten or more counts support this clonotype. V gene TRBV20-1 combines with J gene TRBJ1-1, with 7 nucleotides matching TRBD1. The CDR3 is 13 amino acids. V lost 5 bases to trimming and J lost 6 bases; unmatched junction nucleotides: 9. In germline, CDR1 is DFQATT, CDR2 SNEGSKA (reference sequence). The CDR3 spells CSAQRTGRAEAFF. The CDR3 DNA is TGCAGTGCTCAAAGGACAGGAAGGGCTGAAGCTTTCTTT.

This clonotype was detected many times. This sequence joins TRBV24-1 and TRBJ1-1; D is undetermined. Germline CDR1 and CDR2: KGHDR and SFDVKD. The length of the CDR3 is 14 residues. V was shortened by 4 bases and J by 3 bases, with 11 bases between the two germline ends. For the CDR3, the DNA is TGTGCCACCAGTGACGCGGCCAGCCACACTGAAGCTTTCTTT. Translation gives CATSDAASHTEAFF.

This clonotype turned up a few times. The chain recombines TRBV6-5 with TRBJ1-5; D gene unclear. The CDR3 has 15 amino acids. The germline gives CDR1 MNHEY, CDR2 SVGAGI. Trimming removed 0 bases from V and 4 bases from J, with 10 bases in between. The CDR3 coding sequence is TGTGCCAGCAGTTACTCGAAACGCGGGAATCAGCCCCAGCATTTT. This codes for CASSYSKRGNQPQHF.

The sample holds many counts of this clonotype. The chain carries TRBV9 and TRBJ2-3; D gene unclear. V lost 3 bases to trimming and J lost 4 bases, with 9 bases between them. Germline V gene data show CDR1 as SGDLS and CDR2 as YYNGEE. This CDR3 contains 13 residues. The CDR3 DNA reads TGTGCCAGCAGCGGGTTTAGGTCAGATACGCAGTATTTT. It encodes CASSGFRSDTQYF.

This clonotype was seen at least ten times. V and J are TRBV10-3 and TRBJ2-5, with 8 bases that match TRBD2. The CDR3 covers 17 residues. J was trimmed by 5 bases and V by 0 bases; bases with no gene match: 11. CDR1 ENHRY and CDR2 SYGVKD come from the germline V gene. The CDR3 spells CAISESGLAGEVETQYF. Written as DNA, the CDR3 is TGTGCCATCAGTGAGTCAGGTCTAGCGGGTGAGGTTGAGACCCAGTACTTC.

The CDR3 DNA reads as TGTGCCAGCTCCAAATCCGGGACCCGTGGGAGCGCAAGCTCCTACAATGAGCAGTTCTTC. Translation: CASSKSGTRGSASSYNEQFF. The rearrangement joins TRBV4-2 to TRBJ2-1, with D tentatively TRBD1 or TRBD2 (5 bases each). Trimming removed 8 bases from V and 0 bases from J, with 29 bases in between. The germline gives CDR1 LGHNA, CDR2 YNFKEQ. The CDR3 contains 20 residues.

V usage is TRBV7-9 and J usage is TRBJ2-1; maybe TRBD2 (6 bases). CDR3 length: 15 amino acids. CDR1 is SEHNR and CDR2 is FQNEAQ in the germline V gene (reference sequence). Trimming removed 2 bases from V and 8 bases from J, with 16 bases in between. Here the CDR3 reads CASSLSATSIYEQFF. The DNA for the CDR3 is TGTGCCAGCAGCTTATCCGCAACTAGCATATATGAGCAGTTCTTC.

This clonotype was counted many times. The chain couples TRBV6-1 to TRBJ1-2; D gene uncertain. With 6 bases removed from V and 0 bases from J, the gap between germline ends came to 8 bases. CDR3 size: 13 residues. Germline V gene lookup returns CDR1 MNHNS and CDR2 SASEGT. CDR3 nucleotide sequence: TGTGCCAGCAGCGTAGGGACTAACTATGGCTACACCTTC. Translating it yields CASSVGTNYGYTF.

This clonotype turned up a few times. The chain is built from TRBV6-2 or TRBV6-3 and TRBJ2-7; weak D call: TRBD1 (5 bases). Trimming stripped 2 bases from V and 5 bases from J, with 16 bases between. Germline V gene lookup returns CDR1 MNHEY and CDR2 SVGEGT. The CDR3 is 15 residues long. This chain's CDR3 is CASSYRGFSGHEQYF. DNA for the CDR3: TGTGCCAGCAGTTACAGGGGCTTTAGTGGACACGAGCAGTACTTC.

This clonotype has more than one count but fewer than ten. The chain is built from TRBV4-1 and TRBJ1-1; D is unclear. Germline values: CDR1 MGHRA, CDR2 YSYEKL. V was shortened by 4 bases and J by 1 base, with 10 bases between the two germline ends. The CDR3 totals 14 residues. CDR3 residues: CASSLLLGNTEAFF. The CDR3 nucleotides read TGCGCCAGCAGCCTCCTCCTCGGGAACACTGAAGCTTTCTTT.

The gene calls are TRBV4-1 and TRBJ1-4, with D possibly matching TRBD1 (5 bases). The CDR3 contains 18 residues. Germline V CDR1 and CDR2: MGHRA, YSYEKL. Deletions cut 0 bases from V and 2 bases from J, with 16 bases between. DNA of the CDR3: TGCGCCAGCAGCCAAGATGCCCCCCGGGGGTCCACTAATGAAAAACTGTTTTTT. It encodes CASSQDAPRGSTNEKLFF.